This is a list of T cell receptor beta chains from one sample in a study of blood T cell repertoires in COVID-19. The method was immunoSEQ multiplex PCR; TCRdb's version includes in-frame clones alone and lacks a portion of them. The data contain about 88,000 clones, roughly nine tenths of them singletons. The sample consisted of peripheral blood. The receptors originated from a human donor with active COVID-19. The donor label of this sample is uncertain. The CDR3 runs from the conserved cysteine through the conserved F or W. Each record gives: D gene, J gene, clone size, V gene, CDR3 DNA, CDR3 protein. D genes are given only for firm matches. A row's size may be missing; if present it is once, few, many or a size class.

d_gene: TRBD2; j_gene: TRBJ2-3; abundance: NA; v_gene: TRBV5-1; CDR3nt: TGCGCCAGCAGCTTCGGGACTAGTGGGACAGATACGCAGTATTTT; CDR3aa: CASSFGTSGTDTQYF
d_gene: NA; j_gene: TRBJ2-7; abundance: NA; v_gene: TRBV6-5; CDR3nt: TGTGCCAGCAGTTACTCCGGGGGAGTAGACGAGCAGTACTTC; CDR3aa: CASSYSGGVDEQYF
d_gene: NA; j_gene: TRBJ2-7; abundance: NA; v_gene: TRBV5-1; CDR3nt: TGCGCCAGCAGCTTGGATCGGCGGGAGCAGTACTTC; CDR3aa: CASSLDRREQYF
d_gene: TRBD2; j_gene: TRBJ2-6; abundance: NA; v_gene: TRBV5-1; CDR3nt: TGCGCCAGTCGGACTAGCGGCTCTGGGGCCAACGTCCTGACTTTC; CDR3aa: CASRTSGSGANVLTF
d_gene: TRBD1; j_gene: TRBJ1-6; abundance: NA; v_gene: TRBV7-9; CDR3nt: TGTGCCAGCAGCTTAGCGGGCCGACAGGGCGCTTCACCCCTCCACTTT; CDR3aa: CASSLAGRQGASPLHF
d_gene: NA; j_gene: TRBJ1-2; abundance: NA; v_gene: TRBV7-2; CDR3nt: TGTGCCAGCAGCCAGATTCCGGGACAAAAAGGGCATGGCTACACCTTC; CDR3aa: CASSQIPGQKGHGYTF
d_gene: TRBD1; j_gene: TRBJ2-7; abundance: once; v_gene: TRBV24-1; CDR3nt: TGTGCCACCAGTGACTACCGGGACAGTGCGGAGCAGTACTTC; CDR3aa: CATSDYRDSAEQYF
d_gene: NA; j_gene: TRBJ1-4; abundance: NA; v_gene: TRBV5-8; CDR3nt: TGTGCCAGCAGCTTGGGGCAGGTGACTAATGAAAAACTGTTTTTT; CDR3aa: CASSLGQVTNEKLFF
d_gene: NA; j_gene: TRBJ1-4; abundance: once; v_gene: TRBV5-1; CDR3nt: TGCGCCAGCAGCCTAGGACAAAGTAATGAAAAACTGTTTTTT; CDR3aa: CASSLGQSNEKLFF
d_gene: TRBD1; j_gene: TRBJ2-2; abundance: NA; v_gene: TRBV27; CDR3nt: TGTGCCAGCAGTGCCGGACAGGGGGCCGGGGAGCTGTTTTTT; CDR3aa: CASSAGQGAGELFF
d_gene: NA; j_gene: TRBJ1-2; abundance: once; v_gene: TRBV5-5; CDR3nt: TGTGCCAGCAGCTTCGCTAGAGACTATGGCTACACCTTC; CDR3aa: CASSFARDYGYTF
d_gene: TRBD1; j_gene: TRBJ2-5; abundance: NA; v_gene: TRBV19; CDR3nt: TGTGCCAGTACCCTCACAGGGGTCGAGGGACAGACCCAGTACTTC; CDR3aa: CASTLTGVEGQTQYF
d_gene: NA; j_gene: TRBJ1-5; abundance: NA; v_gene: TRBV5-6; CDR3nt: TGTGCCAGCAGCTCCGAGGGGGGGCGCATATCCAATCAGCCCCAGCATTTT; CDR3aa: CASSSEGGRISNQPQHF
d_gene: NA; j_gene: TRBJ1-5; abundance: NA; v_gene: TRBV11-2; CDR3nt: TGTGCCAGCAGCTTAGGATCGAGTTTGGGCAATCAGCCCCAGCATTTT; CDR3aa: CASSLGSSLGNQPQHF
d_gene: NA; j_gene: TRBJ2-5; abundance: NA; v_gene: TRBV5-1; CDR3nt: TGCGCCAGCAGCTCCGATCGGGGGTTGGAGACCCAGTACTTC; CDR3aa: CASSSDRGLETQYF
d_gene: NA; j_gene: TRBJ1-2; abundance: NA; v_gene: TRBV12-3/TRBV12-4; CDR3nt: TGTGCCAGCAGTTTAAGGGACACCTATGGCTACACCTTC; CDR3aa: CASSLRDTYGYTF
d_gene: TRBD1; j_gene: TRBJ1-5; abundance: NA; v_gene: TRBV5-6; CDR3nt: TGTGCCAGCAGCCAATTGGACAGGGGGAATAGCAATCAGCCCCAGCATTTT; CDR3aa: CASSQLDRGNSNQPQHF
d_gene: NA; j_gene: TRBJ1-2; abundance: NA; v_gene: TRBV7-2; CDR3nt: TGTGCCAGCAGCTCGGGCGGAGGGGATCCTAACTATGGCTACACCTTC; CDR3aa: CASSSGGGDPNYGYTF
d_gene: TRBD1; j_gene: TRBJ1-6; abundance: few; v_gene: TRBV10-2; CDR3nt: TGCGCCAGCAGGCTGACAGGGGGCAATTCACCCCTCCACTTT; CDR3aa: CASRLTGGNSPLHF
d_gene: NA; j_gene: TRBJ1-4; abundance: NA; v_gene: TRBV6-5; CDR3nt: TGTGCCAGCAGTCCGGGTTCTCCAACTAATGAAAAACTGTTTTTT; CDR3aa: CASSPGSPTNEKLFF
d_gene: TRBD1; j_gene: TRBJ1-2; abundance: NA; v_gene: TRBV28; CDR3nt: TGTGCCAGCAGTTTCTTTCTCGGACAGGGCCGCGGCTACACCTTC; CDR3aa: CASSFFLGQGRGYTF
d_gene: NA; j_gene: TRBJ1-1; abundance: NA; v_gene: TRBV6-5; CDR3nt: TGTGCCAGCAGTTACGAGGGGAACACTGAAGCTTTCTTT; CDR3aa: CASSYEGNTEAFF
d_gene: NA; j_gene: TRBJ1-6; abundance: NA; v_gene: TRBV4-1; CDR3nt: TGCGCCAGCAGCCCCTCTGGGGGGGTTAATTCACCCCTCCACTTT; CDR3aa: CASSPSGGVNSPLHF
d_gene: TRBD1; j_gene: TRBJ1-1; abundance: NA; v_gene: TRBV9; CDR3nt: TGTGCCAGCAGCGTAGGAGGGACAGGGAGCACTGAAGCTTTCTTT; CDR3aa: CASSVGGTGSTEAFF
d_gene: TRBD1; j_gene: TRBJ1-5; abundance: NA; v_gene: TRBV7-2; CDR3nt: TGTGCCAGCAGCTTAGCGGGACAGCGATATAGCAATCAGCCCCAGCATTTT; CDR3aa: CASSLAGQRYSNQPQHF
d_gene: TRBD2; j_gene: TRBJ2-3; abundance: NA; v_gene: TRBV4-3; CDR3nt: TGCGCCAGCAGCCAAGATCGCAGCGGGGGGGCCGCAGATACGCAGTATTTT; CDR3aa: CASSQDRSGGAADTQYF